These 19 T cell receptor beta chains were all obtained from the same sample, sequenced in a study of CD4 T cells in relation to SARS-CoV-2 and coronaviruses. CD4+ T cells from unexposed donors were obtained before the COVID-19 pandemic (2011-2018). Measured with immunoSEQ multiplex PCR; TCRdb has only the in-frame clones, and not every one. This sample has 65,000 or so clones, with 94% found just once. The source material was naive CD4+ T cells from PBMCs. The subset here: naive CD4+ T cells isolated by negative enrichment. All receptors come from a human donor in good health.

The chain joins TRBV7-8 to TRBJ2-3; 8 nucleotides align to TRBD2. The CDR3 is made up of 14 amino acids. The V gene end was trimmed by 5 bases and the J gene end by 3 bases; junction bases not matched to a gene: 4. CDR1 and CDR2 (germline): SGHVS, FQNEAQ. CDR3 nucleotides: TGTGCCAGCAGCACCGGGACTAGTACAGATACGCAGTATTTT. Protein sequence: CASSTGTSTDTQYF.

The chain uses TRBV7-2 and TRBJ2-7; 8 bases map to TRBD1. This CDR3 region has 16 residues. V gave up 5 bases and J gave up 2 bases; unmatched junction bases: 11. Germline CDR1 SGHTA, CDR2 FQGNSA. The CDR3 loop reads CASSPRGGQGTYEQYF. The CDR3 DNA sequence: TGTGCCAGCAGCCCTCGGGGCGGACAGGGTACCTACGAGCAGTACTTC.

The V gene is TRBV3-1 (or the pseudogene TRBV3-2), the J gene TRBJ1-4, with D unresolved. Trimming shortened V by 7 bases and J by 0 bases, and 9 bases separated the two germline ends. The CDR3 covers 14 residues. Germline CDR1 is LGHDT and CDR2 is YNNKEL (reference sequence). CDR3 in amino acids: CASTEWATNEKLFF. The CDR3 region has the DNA TGTGCCAGCACGGAGTGGGCAACTAATGAAAAACTGTTTTTT.

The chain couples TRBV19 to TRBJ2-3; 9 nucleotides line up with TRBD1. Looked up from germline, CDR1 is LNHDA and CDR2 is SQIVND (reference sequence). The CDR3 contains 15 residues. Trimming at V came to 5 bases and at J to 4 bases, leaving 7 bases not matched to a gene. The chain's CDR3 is CASSSGTGTADTQYF. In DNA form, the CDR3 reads TGTGCCAGTAGTTCCGGGACAGGGACCGCAGATACGCAGTATTTT.

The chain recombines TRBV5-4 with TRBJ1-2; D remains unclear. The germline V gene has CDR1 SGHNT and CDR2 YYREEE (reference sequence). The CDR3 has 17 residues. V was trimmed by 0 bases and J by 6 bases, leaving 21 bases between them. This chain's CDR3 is CASSLGGSRVSIDGYTF. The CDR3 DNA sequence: TGTGCCAGCAGCTTGGGTGGTTCTAGGGTCAGCATCGATGGCTACACCTTC.

The CDR3 reads CASSTPRDIRTDTQYF. As DNA, the CDR3 is TGTGCCAGTAGTACACCCCGGGACATCCGTACCGATACGCAGTATTTT. V is TRBV19 and J is TRBJ2-3; possibly TRBD1 for D (6 bases). The V gene lost 4 bases and the J gene lost 6 bases, with 20 bases spanning the gap. Germline assignment: CDR1 LNHDA and CDR2 SQIVND (reference sequence). CDR3 length: 16 residues.

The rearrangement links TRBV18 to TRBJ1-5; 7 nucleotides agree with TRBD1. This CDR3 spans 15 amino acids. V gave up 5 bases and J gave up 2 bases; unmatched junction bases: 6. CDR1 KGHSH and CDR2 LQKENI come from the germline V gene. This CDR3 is CASSNTGEGNQPQHF. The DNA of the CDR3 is TGTGCCAGCTCAAACACAGGGGAGGGCAATCAGCCCCAGCATTTT.

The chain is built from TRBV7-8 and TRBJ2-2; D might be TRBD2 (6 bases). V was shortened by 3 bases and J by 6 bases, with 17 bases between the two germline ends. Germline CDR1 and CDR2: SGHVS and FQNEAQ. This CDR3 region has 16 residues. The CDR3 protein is CASSFVPGVVPGELFF. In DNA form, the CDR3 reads TGTGCCAGCAGCTTTGTCCCGGGGGTCGTACCCGGGGAGCTGTTTTTT.

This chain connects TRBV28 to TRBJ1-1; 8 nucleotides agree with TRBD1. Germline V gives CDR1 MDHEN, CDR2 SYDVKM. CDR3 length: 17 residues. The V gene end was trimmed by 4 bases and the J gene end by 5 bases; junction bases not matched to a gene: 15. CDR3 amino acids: CASSSLYLGQGQTEAFF. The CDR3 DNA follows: TGTGCCAGCAGTTCCCTCTACCTCGGACAGGGTCAAACTGAAGCTTTCTTT.

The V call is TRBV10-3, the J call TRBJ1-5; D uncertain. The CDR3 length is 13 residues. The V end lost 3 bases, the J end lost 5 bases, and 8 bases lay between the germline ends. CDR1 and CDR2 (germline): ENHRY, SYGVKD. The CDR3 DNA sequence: TGTGCCATCAGTGACGGGCTGGATCAGCCCCAGCATTTT. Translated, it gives CAISDGLDQPQHF.

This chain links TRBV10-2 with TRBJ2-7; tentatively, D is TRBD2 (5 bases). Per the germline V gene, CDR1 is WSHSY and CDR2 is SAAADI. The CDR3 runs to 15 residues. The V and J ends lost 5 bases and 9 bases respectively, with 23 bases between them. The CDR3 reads CASSPRAGTSRGQYF. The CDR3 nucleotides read TGCGCCAGCAGTCCTCGGGCGGGTACTTCCAGAGGGCAGTACTTC.

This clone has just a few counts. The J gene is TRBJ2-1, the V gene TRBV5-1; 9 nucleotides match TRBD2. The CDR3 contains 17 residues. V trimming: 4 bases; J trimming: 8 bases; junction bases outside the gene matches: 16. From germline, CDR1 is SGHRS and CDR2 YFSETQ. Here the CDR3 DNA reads TGCGCCAGCAGCATTGGGGGTAGCGGGGGAAAGTTCGATGAGCAGTTCTTC. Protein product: CASSIGGSGGKFDEQFF.

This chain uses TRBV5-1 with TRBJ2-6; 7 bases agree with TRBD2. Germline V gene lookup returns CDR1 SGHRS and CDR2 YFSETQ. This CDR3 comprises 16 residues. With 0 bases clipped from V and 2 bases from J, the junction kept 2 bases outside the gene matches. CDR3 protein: CASSLAGGTGANVLTF. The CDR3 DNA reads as TGCGCCAGCAGCTTGGCCGGGGGGACTGGGGCCAACGTCCTGACTTTC. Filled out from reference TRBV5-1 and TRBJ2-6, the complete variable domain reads KAGVTQTPRYLIKTRGQQVTLSCSPISGHRSVSWYQQTPGQGLQFLFEYFSETQRNKGNFPGRFSGRQFSNSRSEMNVSTLELGDSALYLCASSLAGGTGANVLTFGAGSRLTVL.

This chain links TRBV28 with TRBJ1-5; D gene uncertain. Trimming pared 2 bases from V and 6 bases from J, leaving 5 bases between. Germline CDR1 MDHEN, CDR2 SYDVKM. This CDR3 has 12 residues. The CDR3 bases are TGTGCCAGCAGTTTAATCCTTCAGCCCCAGCATTTT. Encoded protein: CASSLILQPQHF.

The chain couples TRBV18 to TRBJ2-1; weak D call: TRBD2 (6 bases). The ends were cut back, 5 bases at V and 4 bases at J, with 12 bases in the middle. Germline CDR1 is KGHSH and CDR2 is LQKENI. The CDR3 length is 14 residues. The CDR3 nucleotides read TGTGCCAGCTCAGCGGGGCGACAGTACAATGAGCAGTTCTTC. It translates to CASSAGRQYNEQFF.

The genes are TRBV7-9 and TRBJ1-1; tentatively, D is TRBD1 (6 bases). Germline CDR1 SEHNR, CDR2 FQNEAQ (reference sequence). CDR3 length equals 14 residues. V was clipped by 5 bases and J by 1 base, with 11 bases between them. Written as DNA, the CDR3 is TGTGCCAGCAGCAAGACAGGAGGGAACACTGAAGCTTTCTTT. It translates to CASSKTGGNTEAFF.

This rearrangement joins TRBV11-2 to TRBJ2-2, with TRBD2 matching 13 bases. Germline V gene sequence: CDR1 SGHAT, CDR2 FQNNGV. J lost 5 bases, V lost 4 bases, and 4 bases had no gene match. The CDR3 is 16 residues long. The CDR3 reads CASSSTSGRGTGELFF. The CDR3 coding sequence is TGTGCCAGCAGCTCAACTAGCGGGAGGGGAACCGGGGAGCTGTTTTTT.

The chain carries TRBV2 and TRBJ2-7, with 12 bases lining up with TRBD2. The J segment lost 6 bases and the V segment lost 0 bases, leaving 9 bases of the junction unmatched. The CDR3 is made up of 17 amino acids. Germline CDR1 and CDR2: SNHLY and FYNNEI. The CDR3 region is CASSEAILAGGIGEQYF. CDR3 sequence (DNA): TGTGCCAGCAGTGAAGCGATTCTAGCGGGAGGGATAGGCGAGCAGTACTTC.

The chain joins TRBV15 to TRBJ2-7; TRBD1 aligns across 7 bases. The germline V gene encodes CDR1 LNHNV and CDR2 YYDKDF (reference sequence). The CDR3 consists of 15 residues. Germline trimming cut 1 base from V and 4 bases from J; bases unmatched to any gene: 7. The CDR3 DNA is TGTGCCACCAGCAGAGCCGGGACAGCAAGTTACGAGCAGTACTTC. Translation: CATSRAGTASYEQYF.